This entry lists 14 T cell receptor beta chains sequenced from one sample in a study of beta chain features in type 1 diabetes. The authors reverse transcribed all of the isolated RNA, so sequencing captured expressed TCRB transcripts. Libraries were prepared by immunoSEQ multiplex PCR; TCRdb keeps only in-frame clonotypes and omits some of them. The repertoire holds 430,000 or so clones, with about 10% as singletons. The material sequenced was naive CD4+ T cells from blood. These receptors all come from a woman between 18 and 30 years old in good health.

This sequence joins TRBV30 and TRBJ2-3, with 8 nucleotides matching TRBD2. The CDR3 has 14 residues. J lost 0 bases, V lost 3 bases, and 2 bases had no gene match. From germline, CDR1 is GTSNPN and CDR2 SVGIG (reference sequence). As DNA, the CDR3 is TGTGCCTGGAGGATAGCGGGAAGCACAGATACGCAGTATTTT. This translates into CAWRIAGSTDTQYF.

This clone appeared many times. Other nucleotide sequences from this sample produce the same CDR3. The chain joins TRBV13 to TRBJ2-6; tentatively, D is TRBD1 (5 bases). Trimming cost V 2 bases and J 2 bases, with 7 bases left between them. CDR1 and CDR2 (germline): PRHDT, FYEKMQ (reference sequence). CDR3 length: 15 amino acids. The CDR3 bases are TGTGCCAGCAGCTTAAGGGGTACTGGGGCCAACGTCCTGACTTTC. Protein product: CASSLRGTGANVLTF.

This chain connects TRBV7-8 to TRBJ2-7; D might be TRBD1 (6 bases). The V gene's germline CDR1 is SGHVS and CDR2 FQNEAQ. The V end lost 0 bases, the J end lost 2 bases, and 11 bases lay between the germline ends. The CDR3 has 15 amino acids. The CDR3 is CASSLAGTQAYEQYV. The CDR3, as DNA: TGTGCCAGCAGCTTAGCCGGGACACAAGCCTACGAGCAGTACGTC.

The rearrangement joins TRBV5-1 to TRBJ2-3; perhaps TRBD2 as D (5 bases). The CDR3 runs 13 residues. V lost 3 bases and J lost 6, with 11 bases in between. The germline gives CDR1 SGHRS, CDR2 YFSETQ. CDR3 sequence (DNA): TGCGCCAGCAGCTCGTCACTAGGGGATACGCAGTATTTT. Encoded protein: CASSSSLGDTQYF. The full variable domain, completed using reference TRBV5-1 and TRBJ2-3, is KAGVTQTPRYLIKTRGQQVTLSCSPISGHRSVSWYQQTPGQGLQFLFEYFSETQRNKGNFPGRFSGRQFSNSRSEMNVSTLELGDSALYLCASSSSLGDTQYFGPGTRLTVL.

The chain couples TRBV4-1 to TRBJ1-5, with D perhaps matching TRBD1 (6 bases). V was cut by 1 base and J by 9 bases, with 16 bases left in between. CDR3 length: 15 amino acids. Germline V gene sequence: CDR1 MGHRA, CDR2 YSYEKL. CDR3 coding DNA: TGCGCCAGCAGCCAAGTGGGGGCGGGACGTGGGCCCCAGCATTTT. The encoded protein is CASSQVGAGRGPQHF.

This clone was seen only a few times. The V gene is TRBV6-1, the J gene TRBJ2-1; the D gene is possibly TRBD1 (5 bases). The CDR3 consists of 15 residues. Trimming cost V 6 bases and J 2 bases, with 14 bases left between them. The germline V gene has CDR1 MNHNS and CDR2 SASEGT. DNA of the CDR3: TGTGCCAGCAGGCTCGGACACCTGACCTACAATGAGCAGTTCTTC. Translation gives CASRLGHLTYNEQFF.

CDR3 residues: CSFMGTGGFDTEAFF. CDR3 coding DNA: TGCAGCTTCATGGGGACAGGGGGCTTTGACACTGAAGCTTTCTTT. The gene calls are TRBV29-1 and TRBJ1-1; 12 bases map to TRBD1. With V trimmed by 8 bases and J by 3 bases, 10 bases remained unmatched. In germline, CDR1 is SQVTM, CDR2 ANQGSEA. The CDR3 contains 15 residues.

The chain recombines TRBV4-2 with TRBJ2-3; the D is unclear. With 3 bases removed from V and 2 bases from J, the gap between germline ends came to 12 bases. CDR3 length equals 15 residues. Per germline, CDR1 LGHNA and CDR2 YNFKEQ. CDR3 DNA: TGTGCCAGCAGCCAGGATCTAGTGTTCACAGATACGCAGTATTTT. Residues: CASSQDLVFTDTQYF.

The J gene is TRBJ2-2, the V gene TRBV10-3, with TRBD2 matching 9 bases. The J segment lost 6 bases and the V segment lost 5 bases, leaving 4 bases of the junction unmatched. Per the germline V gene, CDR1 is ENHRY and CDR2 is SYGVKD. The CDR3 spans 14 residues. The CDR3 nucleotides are TGTGCCATCAGTCCGGGACTAGCACCCGGGGAGCTGTTTTTT. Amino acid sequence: CAISPGLAPGELFF.

CDR3 in amino acids: CASSLVGYEQYV. The CDR3 bases are TGTGCCAGCAGCTTAGTTGGGTACGAGCAGTACGTC. The V gene is TRBV7-9, the J gene TRBJ2-7, with no clear D. Trimming removed 1 base from V and 4 bases from J, with 5 bases in between. Germline CDR1 and CDR2: SEHNR and FQNEAQ (reference sequence). The CDR3 sequence is 12 residues long.

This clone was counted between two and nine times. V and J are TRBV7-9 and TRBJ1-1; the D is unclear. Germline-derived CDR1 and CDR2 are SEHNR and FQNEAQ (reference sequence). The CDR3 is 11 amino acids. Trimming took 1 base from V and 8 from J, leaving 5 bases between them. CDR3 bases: TGTGCCAGCAGCTTAGGGCAGGAAGCTTTCTTT. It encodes CASSLGQEAFF.

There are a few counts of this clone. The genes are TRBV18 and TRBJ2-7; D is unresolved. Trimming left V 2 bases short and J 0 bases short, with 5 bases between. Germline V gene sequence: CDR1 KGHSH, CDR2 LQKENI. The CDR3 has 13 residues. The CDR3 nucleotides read TGTGCCAGCTCACCAACACTCTCCTACGAGCAGTACTTC. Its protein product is CASSPTLSYEQYF.

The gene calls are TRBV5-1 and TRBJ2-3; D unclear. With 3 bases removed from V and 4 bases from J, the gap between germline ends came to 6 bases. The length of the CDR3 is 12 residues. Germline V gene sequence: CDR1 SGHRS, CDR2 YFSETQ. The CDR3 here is CASSYGADTQYF. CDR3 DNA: TGCGCCAGCAGCTACGGTGCAGATACGCAGTATTTT.

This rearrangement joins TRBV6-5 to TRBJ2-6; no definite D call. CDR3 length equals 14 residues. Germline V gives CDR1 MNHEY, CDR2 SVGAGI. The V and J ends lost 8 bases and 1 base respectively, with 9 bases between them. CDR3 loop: CASCKGSGANVLTF. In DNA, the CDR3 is TGTGCCAGCTGCAAGGGATCTGGGGCCAACGTCCTGACTTTC.